These T cell receptor beta chains were read from a single sample in a study of post-analysis software for immune sequencing data. TCRdb re-derived calls from the PCR reads in MiXCR, one entry per CDR3 protein. The table records hundreds of thousands of distinct CDR3 sequences, roughly 27% of them present only once. Sample: blood. The source is a girl under 18 with multiple sclerosis. Each CDR3 is given with its conserved first and last residue. A D gene is named only where the DNA matches it firmly. Some rows have no size entry. The others give once, few or many, or a class for an expanded clone.

abundance: .; v_gene: TRBV20-1; j_gene: TRBJ2-2; len: 13; d_gene: .; CDR3aa: CSASGRDTGELFF; CDR3nt: TGCAGTGCTAGTGGGCGGGACACCGGGGAGCTGTTTTTT
abundance: .; v_gene: TRBV10-3; j_gene: TRBJ2-3; len: 16; d_gene: TRBD2; CDR3aa: CAISGLAGATSDTQYF; CDR3nt: TGTGCCATCAGTGGTCTAGCGGGAGCAACAAGTGATACGCAGTATTTT
abundance: .; v_gene: TRBV4-3; j_gene: TRBJ2-7; len: 11; d_gene: .; CDR3aa: CAGPSGHEQYF; CDR3nt: TGCGCTGGCCCGAGCGGGCACGAGCAGTACTTC
abundance: few; v_gene: TRBV5-1; j_gene: TRBJ2-3; len: 14; d_gene: TRBD1; CDR3aa: CASRGQGSADTQYF; CDR3nt: TGCGCCAGCAGGGGACAGGGGAGCGCAGATACGCAGTATTTT
abundance: .; v_gene: TRBV4-3; j_gene: TRBJ2-3; len: 16; d_gene: TRBD2; CDR3aa: CASSQTSGGFPDMQYF; CDR3nt: TGCGCCAGCAGCCAGACTAGCGGGGGGTTCCCAGATATGCAGTATTTT
abundance: .; v_gene: TRBV4-3; j_gene: TRBJ2-7; len: 14; d_gene: .; CDR3aa: CASSGTATSYEQYF; CDR3nt: TGCGCCAGCAGCGGGACGGCCACCTCCTACGAGCAGTACTTC
abundance: .; v_gene: TRBV19; j_gene: TRBJ1-2; len: 14; d_gene: .; CDR3aa: CASSMGDRRNGYTF; CDR3nt: TGTGCCAGTAGTATGGGCGACAGGCGGAACGGCTACACCTTC
abundance: .; v_gene: TRBV28; j_gene: TRBJ2-5; len: 13; d_gene: .; CDR3aa: CASSFEGTETQYF; CDR3nt: TGTGCCAGCAGTTTTGAGGGGACGGAGACCCAGTACTTC
abundance: .; v_gene: TRBV12-3/TRBV12-4; j_gene: TRBJ1-5; len: 14; d_gene: TRBD1; CDR3aa: CASRQGGLGQPQHF; CDR3nt: TGTGCCAGCAGACAGGGGGGGCTGGGCCAGCCCCAGCATTTT
abundance: .; v_gene: TRBV9; j_gene: TRBJ1-1; len: 14; d_gene: .; CDR3aa: CASSATRLNTEAFF; CDR3nt: TGTGCCAGCAGTGCAACCAGATTGAACACTGAAGCTTTCTTT
abundance: few; v_gene: TRBV20-1; j_gene: TRBJ2-1; len: 15; d_gene: .; CDR3aa: CSARRRGGFYNEQFF; CDR3nt: TGCAGTGCTAGACGACGAGGGGGGTTCTACAATGAGCAGTTCTTC
abundance: .; v_gene: TRBV6-5; j_gene: TRBJ2-7; len: 16; d_gene: TRBD2; CDR3aa: CASSSRTSLFRNEQYF; CDR3nt: TGTGCCAGCAGTTCACGGACTAGCTTGTTTCGTAACGAGCAGTACTTC
abundance: many; v_gene: TRBV5-5; j_gene: TRBJ2-5; len: 15; d_gene: TRBD2; CDR3aa: CASSLETSGQETQYF; CDR3nt: TGTGCCAGCAGCTTGGAAACTAGCGGACAAGAGACCCAGTACTTC
abundance: .; v_gene: TRBV18; j_gene: TRBJ1-1; len: 15; d_gene: .; CDR3aa: CASSIMDGWNTEAFF; CDR3nt: TGTGCCAGCTCAATCATGGACGGCTGGAACACTGAAGCTTTCTTT
abundance: .; v_gene: TRBV27; j_gene: TRBJ1-2; len: 18; d_gene: .; CDR3aa: CASSTTGAGVNTNYGYTF; CDR3nt: TGTGCCAGCAGTACTACCGGAGCAGGGGTGAATACTAACTATGGCTACACCTTC
abundance: few; v_gene: TRBV20-1; j_gene: TRBJ1-5; len: 15; d_gene: TRBD1; CDR3aa: CSAREPGQGDQPQHF; CDR3nt: TGCAGTGCTAGAGAACCGGGACAGGGAGATCAGCCCCAGCATTTT
abundance: .; v_gene: TRBV5-4; j_gene: TRBJ2-1; len: 17; d_gene: .; CDR3aa: CASSPNGAGSPYNEQFF; CDR3nt: TGTGCCAGCAGCCCCAATGGGGCAGGGAGCCCCTACAATGAACAGTTCTTC
abundance: .; v_gene: TRBV27; j_gene: TRBJ1-6; len: 13; d_gene: .; CDR3aa: CASSKVNNSPLHF; CDR3nt: TGTGCCAGCTCCAAAGTTAATAATTCACCCCTCCACTTT
abundance: few; v_gene: TRBV6-5; j_gene: TRBJ1-2; len: 15; d_gene: .; CDR3aa: CASSSRDGPNYGYTF; CDR3nt: TGTGCCAGCAGTTCTAGGGACGGTCCTAACTATGGCTACACCTTC
abundance: .; v_gene: TRBV14; j_gene: TRBJ2-3; len: 17; d_gene: TRBD2; CDR3aa: CASSQDNRGEPRNTQYF; CDR3nt: TGTGCCAGCAGCCAAGATAATCGGGGGGAGCCACGAAATACGCAGTATTTT
abundance: .; v_gene: TRBV5-5; j_gene: TRBJ2-3; len: 17; d_gene: TRBD2; CDR3aa: CASSPVRLAGVTDTQYF; CDR3nt: TGTGCCAGCAGCCCGGTGCGGCTAGCGGGGGTCACAGATACGCAGTATTTT
abundance: few; v_gene: TRBV7-9; j_gene: TRBJ1-2; len: 14; d_gene: .; CDR3aa: CASSLATGARGYTF; CDR3nt: TGTGCCAGCAGCTTAGCAACGGGGGCGAGGGGCTACACCTTC
abundance: .; v_gene: TRBV6-5; j_gene: TRBJ2-1; len: 13; d_gene: TRBD2; CDR3aa: CANRTSGSNEQFF; CDR3nt: TGTGCCAACCGGACTAGCGGGAGTAATGAGCAGTTCTTC
abundance: .; v_gene: TRBV7-2; j_gene: TRBJ1-2; len: 14; d_gene: TRBD1; CDR3aa: CASSFQAGGYGYTF; CDR3nt: TGTGCCAGCAGCTTCCAGGCAGGGGGATATGGCTACACCTTC
abundance: .; v_gene: TRBV6-2/TRBV6-3; j_gene: TRBJ1-1; len: 16; d_gene: .; CDR3aa: CASSYSRLGQGAGAFF; CDR3nt: TGTGCCAGCAGTTACTCTCGACTGGGGCAGGGAGCAGGAGCTTTCTTT
abundance: .; v_gene: TRBV29-1; j_gene: TRBJ2-3; len: 14; d_gene: TRBD2; CDR3aa: CSLRVGGATDTQYF; CDR3nt: TGCAGCCTTCGCGTCGGGGGGGCAACAGATACGCAGTATTTT
abundance: many; v_gene: TRBV28; j_gene: TRBJ2-7; len: 14; d_gene: TRBD1; CDR3aa: CASSPGTGLYEQYF; CDR3nt: TGTGCCAGCAGTCCCGGGACAGGGTTATACGAGCAGTACTTC
abundance: .; v_gene: TRBV7-8; j_gene: TRBJ1-1; len: 15; d_gene: .; CDR3aa: CASSPFHGEATEAFF; CDR3nt: TGTGCCAGCAGCCCTTTCCACGGGGAGGCGACTGAAGCTTTCTTT
abundance: few; v_gene: TRBV29-1; j_gene: TRBJ2-7; len: 14; d_gene: .; CDR3aa: CSVALGRGGYEQYF; CDR3nt: TGCAGCGTTGCCCTTGGCAGGGGTGGCTACGAGCAGTACTTC
abundance: few; v_gene: TRBV28; j_gene: TRBJ2-7; len: 16; d_gene: TRBD1; CDR3aa: CASSPQLGTGPCEQYF; CDR3nt: TGTGCCAGCAGCCCCCAACTGGGGACAGGACCTTGCGAGCAGTACTTC
abundance: .; v_gene: TRBV5-5; j_gene: TRBJ2-1; len: 13; d_gene: .; CDR3aa: CASSLVAGNEQFF; CDR3nt: TGTGCCAGCAGCTTGGTGGCGGGAAATGAGCAGTTCTTC
abundance: .; v_gene: TRBV7-9; j_gene: TRBJ2-7; len: 17; d_gene: TRBD2; CDR3aa: CASSSHELGEGRHEQYF; CDR3nt: TGTGCCAGCAGCTCTCACGAGTTGGGGGAGGGCCGCCACGAGCAGTACTTC
abundance: few; v_gene: TRBV25-1; j_gene: TRBJ2-1; len: 16; d_gene: TRBD2; CDR3aa: CASSDGTSGRYNEQFF; CDR3nt: TGTGCCAGCAGTGACGGGACTAGCGGGAGATACAATGAGCAGTTCTTC
abundance: few; v_gene: TRBV29-1; j_gene: TRBJ2-1; len: 14; d_gene: TRBD1; CDR3aa: CSVVEGQLASVQFF; CDR3nt: TGCAGCGTTGTAGAGGGACAGCTAGCTTCAGTCCAGTTCTTC
abundance: once; v_gene: TRBV7-2; j_gene: TRBJ1-5; len: 15; d_gene: TRBD1; CDR3aa: CASSLEDRASRPQHF; CDR3nt: TGTGCCAGCAGCTTGGAGGACAGGGCAAGTAGGCCCCAGCATTTT
abundance: .; v_gene: TRBV4-3; j_gene: TRBJ2-1; len: 16; d_gene: TRBD2; CDR3aa: CASSHLAGGPFNEQFF; CDR3nt: TGCGCCAGCAGCCACCTTGCGGGAGGGCCGTTCAATGAGCAGTTCTTC
abundance: few; v_gene: TRBV27; j_gene: TRBJ1-4; len: 14; d_gene: TRBD1; CDR3aa: CASPRGTVDEKLFF; CDR3nt: TGTGCCAGCCCTCGAGGGACAGTCGATGAAAAACTGTTTTTT
abundance: many; v_gene: TRBV12-3/TRBV12-4; j_gene: TRBJ2-3; len: 14; d_gene: .; CDR3aa: CASSLGRAPDTQYF; CDR3nt: TGTGCCAGCAGTTTAGGCAGGGCCCCAGATACGCAGTATTTT
abundance: .; v_gene: TRBV28; j_gene: TRBJ1-2; len: 14; d_gene: .; CDR3aa: CASKGQYNNYGYTF; CDR3nt: TGTGCCAGCAAAGGACAGTACAATAACTATGGCTACACCTTC
abundance: many; v_gene: TRBV11-2; j_gene: TRBJ2-1; len: 12; d_gene: .; CDR3aa: CASSFTGAEQFF; CDR3nt: TGTGCCAGCAGCTTTACGGGGGCGGAGCAGTTCTTC
abundance: .; v_gene: TRBV7-9; j_gene: TRBJ2-1; len: 13; d_gene: TRBD1; CDR3aa: CASRRTGGSEQFF; CDR3nt: TGTGCCAGCAGACGAACAGGGGGCTCTGAGCAGTTCTTC
abundance: once; v_gene: TRBV7-6; j_gene: TRBJ1-1; len: 15; d_gene: .; CDR3aa: CASSQPTGENTEAFF; CDR3nt: TGTGCCAGCAGCCAGCCGACAGGAGAGAACACTGAAGCTTTCTTT